One sample yielded the 20 T cell receptor beta chains listed below, sequenced in a study of blood T cell repertoires in COVID-19. Repertoires were generated with immunoSEQ multiplex PCR, while TCRdb's copy carries only in-frame clones and drops some. The sample includes 90,000 to 150,000 clones, around 85% seen only once; the top ten take approximately 7.2%. Sequencing was carried out using peripheral blood. Receptors originate from a man between 70 and 80 years old who had recovered from COVID-19.

The chain links TRBV21-1 to TRBJ1-6. TRBV21-1 is termed a pseudogene. This CDR3 is 15 amino acids long. CDR3 loop: CASESPGKQDSPLHF. CDR3 nucleotides: TGTGCCAGCGAATCACCGGGAAAGCAGGATTCACCCCTCCACTTT.

The genes are TRBV9 and TRBJ2-2, with D tentatively TRBD1 (6 bases). The V end lost 6 bases, the J end lost 4 bases, and 22 bases lay between the germline ends. The germline CDR1 and CDR2 sequences are SGDLS and YYNGEE. The CDR3 runs to 17 residues. CDR3 DNA sequence: TGTGCCAGCAACCGACAGGAGAGGGGTAGGGGCACCGGGGAGCTGTTTTTT. Its translation is CASNRQERGRGTGELFF.

This clone was counted a few times. The rearrangement links TRBV29-1 to TRBJ1-5, with TRBD1 identical over 10 bases. Germline V gene sequence: CDR1 SQVTM, CDR2 ANQGSEA. The CDR3 has 13 amino acids. J was trimmed by 9 bases and V by 4 bases; bases with no gene match: 6. This chain's CDR3 is CSVGWDRGRPQHF. The CDR3 region has the DNA TGCAGCGTTGGGTGGGACAGGGGCCGGCCCCAGCATTTT.

J is TRBJ2-5 and V is TRBV5-1; 10 bases map to TRBD1. V shed 4 bases, J shed 5 bases, and the junction held 8 bases outside the gene matches. The germline gives CDR1 SGHRS, CDR2 YFSETQ. The CDR3 runs 15 residues. The CDR3: CASSPGTGAGETQYF. The CDR3 DNA reads TGCGCCAGCAGCCCCGGGACAGGGGCAGGTGAGACCCAGTACTTC.

The genes are TRBV6-5 and TRBJ2-3; perhaps TRBD2 as D (6 bases). CDR3 size: 13 residues. Germline CDR1 reads MNHEY; CDR2 reads SVGAGI. Trimming took off 6 bases at V and 0 bases at J, with 7 bases between the two ends. The CDR3 nucleotides read TGTGCCAGCAGGGGACTTAGCACAGATACGCAGTATTTT. Translating gives CASRGLSTDTQYF.

This sequence joins TRBV4-1 and TRBJ1-6; D ambiguous. The ends were cut back, 3 bases at V and 7 bases at J, with 4 bases in the middle. Germline values: CDR1 MGHRA, CDR2 YSYEKL. This CDR3 has 12 residues. CDR3 amino acids: CASSHPNSPLHF. The CDR3 nucleotides read TGCGCCAGCAGCCATCCGAATTCACCCCTCCACTTT.

This sequence joins TRBV5-1 and TRBJ2-1; 7 bases map to TRBD2. The V and J ends lost 4 bases and 8 bases, in that order; junction bases with no gene match: 18. Germline CDR1 reads SGHRS; CDR2 reads YFSETQ. The CDR3 extends over 17 amino acids. The CDR3 DNA sequence: TGCGCCAGCAGCCAGTCTTTGGGCGGGAGAGGAGTCGATGAGCAGTTCTTC. Translating gives CASSQSLGGRGVDEQFF. Full variable domain (rest looked up from reference TRBV5-1 and TRBJ2-1): KAGVTQTPRYLIKTRGQQVTLSCSPISGHRSVSWYQQTPGQGLQFLFEYFSETQRNKGNFPGRFSGRQFSNSRSEMNVSTLELGDSALYLCASSQSLGGRGVDEQFFGPGTRLTVL.

Only one count was recorded for this clone. The chain recombines TRBV11-2 with TRBJ2-7, with TRBD2 matching over 11 bases. J gave up 4 bases and V 5 bases, and 7 bases lay outside the gene matches. The CDR3 spans 15 residues. Looked up from germline, CDR1 is SGHAT and CDR2 is FQNNGV. The CDR3 bases are TGTGCCAGCAGCGAGACTAGCGGGGCGTCTTACGAGCAGTACTTC. Amino acids: CASSETSGASYEQYF.

The chain uses TRBV2 and TRBJ1-1; possible D gene TRBD1, 5 bases. This CDR3 comprises 12 residues. Trimming pared 5 bases from V and 4 bases from J, leaving 8 bases between. Germline-derived CDR1 and CDR2 are SNHLY and FYNNEI. CDR3 loop: CASSPQGTEAFF. As DNA, the CDR3 is TGTGCCAGCAGTCCCCAGGGCACTGAAGCTTTCTTT. The entire variable domain, with the rest obtained from reference TRBV2 and TRBJ1-1, is as follows: EPEVTQTPSHQVTQMGQEVILRCVPISNHLYFYWYRQILGQKVEFLVSFYNNEISEKSEIFDDQFSVERPDGSNFTLKIRSTKLEDSAMYFCASSPQGTEAFFGQGTRLTVV.

The V gene is TRBV7-2, the J gene TRBJ2-1; 7 nucleotides agree with TRBD2. Trimming at V came to 8 bases and at J to 0 bases, leaving 4 bases not matched to a gene. Germline V gene lookup returns CDR1 SGHTA and CDR2 FQGNSA. The CDR3 extends over 14 amino acids. CDR3 sequence: CASGRGSSYNEQFF. In DNA, the CDR3 is TGTGCCAGCGGGCGGGGGAGCTCCTACAATGAGCAGTTCTTC.

In DNA, the CDR3 is TGCGCCAGCAGCCAAGCCCGGAAACTAGTCCCCGTCGACGAGCAGTACTTC. This codes for CASSQARKLVPVDEQYF. The chain carries TRBV4-1 and TRBJ2-7; perhaps TRBD2 as D (5 bases). CDR1 is MGHRA and CDR2 is YSYEKL in the germline V gene. The CDR3 loop spans 17 amino acids. V was trimmed by 1 base and J by 5 bases, leaving 21 bases between them.

This rearrangement joins TRBV30 to TRBJ2-7; D ambiguous. The CDR3 has 11 amino acids. The V end lost 2 bases, the J end lost 4 bases, and 6 bases lay between the germline ends. Germline assignment: CDR1 GTSNPN and CDR2 SVGIG (reference sequence). The DNA of the CDR3 is TGTGCCTGGAGTAATCGGTACGAGCAGTACTTC. It is translated as CAWSNRYEQYF.

The rearrangement joins TRBV7-2 to TRBJ2-7, with TRBD2 as a possible D gene (5 bases). The V gene's germline CDR1 is SGHTA and CDR2 FQGNSA. The ends were cut back, 5 bases at V and 0 bases at J, with 14 bases in the middle. This CDR3 spans 15 amino acids. The CDR3 DNA is TGTGCCAGCAGCCTTACGGGCGGGCCCTCCTACGAGCAGTACTTC. This encodes CASSLTGGPSYEQYF.

The gene calls are TRBV4-1 and TRBJ1-1, with 7 bases that match TRBD1. J lost 1 base, V lost 1 base, and 0 bases had no gene match. CDR3 length: 14 amino acids. From germline, CDR1 is MGHRA and CDR2 YSYEKL. DNA for the CDR3: TGCGCCAGCAGCCAAGCAGGGGGGAACACTGAAGCTTTCTTT. Its translation: CASSQAGGNTEAFF.

This sequence joins TRBV29-1 and TRBJ1-1, with TRBD1 matching over 11 bases. The CDR3 consists of 15 residues. Germline lookup yields CDR1 SQVTM and CDR2 ANQGSEA. V shed 1 base, J shed 3 bases, and the junction held 4 bases outside the gene matches. The CDR3 protein is CSVEGTGGSYTEAFF. In DNA form, the CDR3 reads TGCAGCGTTGAAGGGACAGGGGGCTCGTACACTGAAGCTTTCTTT.

About this clone: The sample carries other DNA sequences with the same CDR3. V is TRBV18 and J is TRBJ2-2; TRBD1 aligns across 7 bases. In germline, CDR1 is KGHSH, CDR2 LQKENI. The CDR3 is 16 amino acids. With V trimmed by 2 bases and J by 2 bases, 5 bases remained unmatched. CDR3 region: CASSPLQGSNTGELFF. The CDR3 DNA reads as TGTGCCAGCTCACCATTACAGGGGTCTAACACCGGGGAGCTGTTTTTT.

The rearrangement joins TRBV28 to TRBJ1-2; perhaps TRBD1 as D (5 bases). The CDR3 runs 14 residues. Trimming removed 8 bases from V and 2 bases from J, with 15 bases in between. CDR1 and CDR2 (germline): MDHEN, SYDVKM. CDR3 residues: CASGGGSQNYGYTF. The CDR3, as DNA: TGTGCCAGCGGGGGGGGTTCTCAAAACTATGGCTACACCTTC.

About this clone itself: This specimen includes other DNA sequences encoding the same CDR3. The V gene is TRBV12-3 or TRBV12-4, the J gene TRBJ2-7; the match to TRBD1 covers 7 bases. The CDR3 length is 13 residues. V lost 2 bases and J lost 6; bases outside the gene matches: 4. CDR3 sequence reads: CASSLHRGGEQYF. The CDR3 DNA follows: TGTGCCAGCAGTTTACACAGGGGCGGCGAGCAGTACTTC.

The genes are TRBV19 and TRBJ2-1; the match to TRBD2 covers 13 bases. CDR1 LNHDA and CDR2 SQIVND come from the germline V gene (reference sequence). V gave up 6 bases and J gave up 4 bases; unmatched junction bases: 3. The CDR3 has 15 residues. The CDR3 DNA reads TGTGCCAGTAGGGGACTAGCGGGACCTTACAATGAGCAGTTCTTC. Translation: CASRGLAGPYNEQFF.

V is TRBV29-1 and J is TRBJ1-1; 7 bases agree with TRBD1. CDR3 length: 13 residues. V trimming: 3 bases; J trimming: 4 bases; junction bases outside the gene matches: 5. Germline lookup yields CDR1 SQVTM and CDR2 ANQGSEA. CDR3 DNA: TGCAGCGTTGAGAGCCAGGGGGGCACTGAAGCTTTCTTT. Translation: CSVESQGGTEAFF.